The present T cell receptor beta chain was sequenced within a study of molecular identifiers for immune sequencing clone quantification. TCRdb analysed the PCR reads with MiXCR anew, one entry per CDR3 protein. The top ten clones hold more than 6% of a sample with some 41,000 distinct CDR3 sequences, about 18% of them seen once. Germline CDR1 reads SNHLY; CDR2 reads FYNNEI. Between the trimmed V and J ends, which lost 2 bases and 12 bases, there was a span of 11 bases. The CDR3 is made up of 11 amino acids. This clonotype has at least ten counts. The sequence came from a human donor in good health. Some libraries in this study had Jurkat cell RNA spiked in. The chain joins TRBV2 to TRBJ2-7, with TRBD1 as a possible D gene (5 bases). The sequencing input was naive CD8+ T cells from blood, with Jurkat cell RNA spiked in. The subset here: FACS-sorted CD8+CD4-CCR7+CD45RA+ naive T cells. The CDR3 region is CASSEKGHGYF. In nucleotides, the CDR3 is TGTGCCAGCAGTGAAAAGGGGCACGGGTACTTC.